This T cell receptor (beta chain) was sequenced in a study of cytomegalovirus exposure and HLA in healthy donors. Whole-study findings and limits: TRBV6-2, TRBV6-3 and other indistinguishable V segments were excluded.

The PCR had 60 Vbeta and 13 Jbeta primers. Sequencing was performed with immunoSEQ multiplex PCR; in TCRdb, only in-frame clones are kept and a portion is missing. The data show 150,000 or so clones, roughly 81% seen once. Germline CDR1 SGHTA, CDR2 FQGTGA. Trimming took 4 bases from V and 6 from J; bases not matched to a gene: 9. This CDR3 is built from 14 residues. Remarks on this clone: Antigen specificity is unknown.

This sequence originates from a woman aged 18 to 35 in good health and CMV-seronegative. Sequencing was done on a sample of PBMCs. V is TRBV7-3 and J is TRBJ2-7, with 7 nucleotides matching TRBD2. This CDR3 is CASSSGRLAAEQYF. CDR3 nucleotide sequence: TGTGCCAGCAGCTCTGGTCGGCTAGCGGCCGAGCAGTACTTC.